This paragraph covers one T cell receptor (beta chain) sequence. The antigen this receptor binds is unknown. One end of the junction does not line up with germline, which may come from a read error. The data are from a study of PD-1 blockade in classical Hodgkin lymphoma (dated by TCRdb to about 2020). Study-wide context: Nivolumab dosing was 3 mg/kg intravenously every 2 weeks, continuing until either disease progression or unacceptable toxicity. To define a peripheral blood immune signature of response to PD-1 blockade in classical Hodgkin lymphoma, the study combined TCR beta sequencing with CyTOF.

The Qiagen DNeasy kit was used to extract genomic DNA both from unsorted PBMCs and from the negatively selected CD4+ and CD8+ fractions. TCR beta CDR3 regions were amplified by immunoSEQ multiplex PCR using primers annealing to V and J segments. A synthetic immune receptor repertoire was used to minimize amplification bias, and any residual bias was removed computationally once sequencing was done. On the study's bioinformatics: Custom Python scripts were used to quantify repertoire diversity as the Shannon entropy index. Unsorted, CD4+ and CD8+ repertoires were analyzed separately, except in combined analyses where CD4+ and CD8+ sequences were merged in silico. A clone was considered expanded if an increase in frequency of at least 2-fold after treatment relative to C1D1 was found, and a pseudocount of 0.5 was applied to clones undetected at baseline. Clones with 0 or 1 copy at C1D1 were defined as singleton clones, while clones with 2 or more copies were defined as non-singleton clones. Clones expanded in unsorted samples were labelled as CD4+, CD8+ or unknown by matching protein sequences in sorted samples from the same patient. Wilcoxon tests on paired samples were used to test changes in diversity from C1D1 to C4D1. The clones in this table, taken by TCRdb from immuneACCESS, are in-frame only. Not every clone is retained; where verified, under half of the shortfall comes from an unresolved V gene, and the cause of the rest is unknown. V, J and clone size reflect that table, while D and trimming were determined from the DNA. In this sample the table shows about 40,000 clones, over 65% of which occur a single time. The biggest ten clones account for approximately 11% of the sample.

Summary of the overall study and its limitations: Lower diversity was observed in patients in whom nivolumab was started less than 1 year after ASCT, and these patients were excluded from later analyses so that confounding by immune reconstitution would be avoided. Baseline TCR diversity was reported to be lower in newly diagnosed patients than in healthy donors and to be lower still in relapsed/refractory patients. The study covered only a single clinical trial cohort, and the causes of the repertoire differences, possibly disease activity or prior therapy, were still not defined. Baseline diversity similar to that of newly diagnosed patients was observed in trial patients achieving complete response, whereas significantly lower diversity was observed in partial responders and progressors. CD4+ but not CD8+ TCR diversity rose significantly by C4D1 (p=0.0027 vs p=0.16), most apparent in complete responders (p=0.02).

The CDR3, from cysteine to phenylalanine, totals 13 residues. Only the CDR3 DNA stays, 39 bases, in frame from base 1. CDR1 and CDR2 are read off the germline V gene as MNHEY and SVGAGI. The sample's time point label, decoded: cycle 1 day 1 (C1D1), immediately before nivolumab initiation. Relapse after autologous stem cell transplantation had occurred in all trial patients, and cohorts A, B and C were distinguished by prior brentuximab vedotin exposure. The trial cohort comprised some 60 patients with relapsed/refractory classical Hodgkin lymphoma whose best overall responses were complete response, partial response or progressive disease. In the multi-cohort phase II CheckMate 205 trial, trial patients received single-agent nivolumab. An independent review committee assessed best overall response by applying the 2007 International Working Group response criteria. Trial PBMCs were collected immediately before nivolumab initiation (C1D1) and during therapy at cycle 2 day 1 and cycle 4 day 1. Peripheral blood was collected in 8 mL Vacutainer Cell Preparation Tubes, from which PBMCs were isolated by centrifugation and then cryopreserved.

The chain is assembled from TRBV6-5 and TRBJ2-4, with the D gene call left open. The sequencing used peripheral blood mononuclear cells (PBMCs), collected at baseline. The clonotype was recovered from a human donor with classical Hodgkin lymphoma. The CDR3 corresponds to CASSLSNRQEAVF. The DNA sequence is given as TGTGCCAGCAGTTTGTCCAACCGACAAGAAGCTGTCTTC.